Listed here is a single T cell receptor (beta chain). This entry is derived from a study of cytomegalovirus exposure and HLA in healthy donors. Amplification used 60 Vbeta primers and 13 Jbeta primers. Data came from immunoSEQ multiplex PCR; TCRdb stores just in-frame clones and leaves some out. The sample contains 100,000 or so clones, about three quarters of which appear only once. The receptor comes from a male donor in good health and CMV-seropositive. Sequenced: PBMCs.

CDR3 sequence (DNA): TGCGCCAGCCCCTATGGAGGGACAGGAGGAATACGGGATCAGCCCCAGCATTTT. Its protein product is CASPYGGTGGIRDQPQHF. The chain employs TRBV5-1 and TRBJ1-5; 8 positions match TRBD1. CDR3 length equals 18 residues. The V gene end was trimmed by 7 bases and the J gene end by 5 bases; junction bases not matched to a gene: 20. From germline, CDR1 is SGHRS and CDR2 YFSETQ.